What follows are 13 T cell receptor beta chains derived from one specimen sequenced in a study of STAT5B mutations in CD4+ large granular lymphocyte leukemia. Here immunoSEQ multiplex PCR was the method, and the copy in TCRdb shows in-frame clones only, minus some. The sample has about 34,000 clones, roughly four fifths seen once. The sequencing input was CD4+ T cells from blood buffy coats. The receptors shown here come from a human donor in good health.

The gene calls are TRBV27 and TRBJ2-7; 9 bases are a match to TRBD2. Germline V lookup: CDR1 MNHEY, CDR2 SMNVEV (reference sequence). This CDR3 region has 15 residues. With 5 bases clipped from V and 0 bases from J, the junction kept 5 bases outside the gene matches. CDR3 bases: TGTGCCAGCAGTACAATAGCGGGAGCCTCCTACGAGCAGTACTTC. It codes for CASSTIAGASYEQYF.

This chain links TRBV5-4 with TRBJ2-5; D is perhaps TRBD2 (5 bases). The CDR3 is 15 residues long. The germline V gene encodes CDR1 SGHNT and CDR2 YYREEE (reference sequence). Between the trimmed V and J ends, which lost 0 bases and 5 bases, there was a span of 14 bases. The CDR3 DNA reads as TGTGCCAGCAGCTTGGCGGCTAGCCCGGCGGAGACCCAGTACTTC. Residues: CASSLAASPAETQYF.

The rearrangement uses TRBV19 and TRBJ1-5; no firm D call. Trimming removed 8 bases from V and 11 bases from J, with 19 bases in between. CDR1 LNHDA and CDR2 SQIVND come from the germline V gene (reference sequence). The CDR3 spans 13 residues. CDR3 loop: CASGQVLNEAQHF. The CDR3 DNA sequence: TGTGCCAGTGGCCAGGTCCTAAATGAAGCCCAGCATTTT.

The chain uses TRBV25-1 and TRBJ2-3, with D possibly being TRBD1 (5 bases). The germline CDR1 and CDR2 sequences are MGHDK and SYGVNS. The length of the CDR3 is 14 residues. With 4 bases removed from V and 0 bases from J, the gap between germline ends came to 8 bases. The DNA of the CDR3 is TGTGCCAGCAGTGGGGGCCTTAGCACAGATACGCAGTATTTT. It is translated as CASSGGLSTDTQYF.

The chain couples TRBV6-5 to TRBJ1-2, with 7 bases matching TRBD1. Germline CDR1 and CDR2: MNHEY and SVGAGI. CDR3 size: 14 residues. V was pared by 0 bases and J by 8 bases, with 6 bases of the junction left unmatched. The DNA for the CDR3 is TGTGCCAGCAGTTACTCGATACAGGGGAAAGGCTACACCTTC. It is translated as CASSYSIQGKGYTF.

This clone was detected once. Other nucleotide sequences from this sample produce the same CDR3. The chain couples TRBV6-5 to TRBJ2-7; possible D gene TRBD2, 6 bases. The ends were cut back, 5 bases at V and 0 bases at J, with 11 bases in the middle. CDR3 length: 14 amino acids. Germline CDR1 MNHEY, CDR2 SVGAGI. The CDR3 nucleotides are TGTGCCAGCAGTGCTAGCGTAAGCTCCTACGAGCAGTACTTC. Protein: CASSASVSSYEQYF.

The chain carries TRBV2 and TRBJ2-5; D uncertain. The ends were cut back, 6 bases at V and 5 bases at J, with 13 bases in the middle. This CDR3 has 13 amino acids. The germline gives CDR1 SNHLY, CDR2 FYNNEI. The CDR3 DNA reads TGTGCCAGCAGCCGGGCCCAAAAGGAGACCCAGTACTTC. It encodes CASSRAQKETQYF.

A single count supports this clone. This chain uses TRBV5-4 with TRBJ2-5, with D perhaps being TRBD1 or TRBD2 (5 bases each). Trimming pared 3 bases from V and 12 bases from J, leaving 15 bases between. The germline gives CDR1 SGHNT, CDR2 YYREEE (reference sequence). The length of the CDR3 is 12 residues. Here the CDR3 reads CASSSNRDQEYF. DNA for the CDR3: TGTGCCAGCAGCTCCAACCGGGACCAGGAGTACTTC.

The chain couples TRBV5-4 to TRBJ2-1; D ambiguous. Between the trimmed V and J ends, which lost 1 base and 4 bases, there was a span of 12 bases. CDR1 is SGHNT and CDR2 is YYREEE in the germline V gene (reference sequence). The CDR3 spans 15 residues. DNA of the CDR3: TGTGCCAGCAGCTTGCGGGTCCCGCCGTACAATGAGCAGTTCTTC. Translating gives CASSLRVPPYNEQFF.

This clone was recorded only once. This chain uses TRBV19 with TRBJ1-2; D uncertain. V was clipped by 7 bases and J by 2 bases, with 11 bases between them. Germline CDR1 is LNHDA and CDR2 is SQIVND (reference sequence). The CDR3 consists of 13 residues. The CDR3 DNA reads as TGTGCCAGTACCAACACAGCAAACTATGGCTACACCTTC. This gives the protein CASTNTANYGYTF.

The chain combines TRBV7-2 with TRBJ1-1, with D perhaps TRBD1 (6 bases). V was clipped by 0 bases and J by 6 bases, with 8 bases between them. There are 13 residues in the CDR3. The germline V gene encodes CDR1 SGHTA and CDR2 FQGNSA. CDR3 amino acids: CASSLAGGSEAFF. The CDR3 DNA reads TGTGCCAGCAGCTTAGCAGGGGGGTCTGAAGCTTTCTTT.

This chain links TRBV7-6 with TRBJ2-4; D possibly corresponds to TRBD1 (6 bases). Germline assignment: CDR1 SGHVS and CDR2 FNYEAQ. The CDR3 covers 15 residues. V was pared by 5 bases and J by 9 bases, with 20 bases between. The CDR3 sequence: CASSPTPGESGIQYF. The CDR3 region has the DNA TGTGCCAGCAGCCCCACGCCAGGGGAGAGTGGCATTCAGTACTTC.

This clone was picked up one time. The rearrangement joins TRBV5-4 to TRBJ1-2; the D is unclear. In germline, CDR1 is SGHNT, CDR2 YYREEE (reference sequence). The CDR3 totals 14 residues. Trimming cost V 2 bases and J 2 bases, with 10 bases left between them. The CDR3 here is CASSFRRENYGYTF. CDR3 in DNA: TGTGCCAGCAGCTTCAGGAGGGAGAACTATGGCTACACCTTC.